The sequence of this TCR beta chain was determined in a study of T cell repertoires in ileal Crohn's disease. TCRdb keeps only in-frame clones here, not all; method: immunoSEQ multiplex PCR. There are 2,000 to 2,500 clones in the sample; around 96% occur only once, and 1.2% lies in the top ten. The germline CDR1 and CDR2 sequences are SGHDT and YYEEEE. V gave up 4 bases and J gave up 4 bases; unmatched junction bases: 7. This CDR3 contains 15 residues. Specimen: ileal tissue. The sequence derives from an adult with Crohn's disease. The chain recombines TRBV5-6 with TRBJ1-2; 10 bases map to TRBD1. CDR3 nucleotides: TGTGCCAGCAGCCCTGACAGGGGGCAAGGCTATGGCTACACCTTC. Translated, it gives CASSPDRGQGYGYTF.